This T cell receptor beta chain stems from a study of cytomegalovirus exposure and HLA in healthy donors. Study findings and constraints: There were 160 or so TCR beta chains listed as cytomegalovirus-associated. Versus the 666-donor mean, an Asian-associated ancestry cluster reportedly showed fewer N-insertions in a later analysis.

V was clipped by 5 bases and J by 4 bases; unmatched bases: 11. Germline CDR1 SGHVS, CDR2 FNYEAQ. The CDR3 has 16 amino acids. Concerning this clone: What it binds is unknown.

The PCR had 60 Vbeta and 13 Jbeta primers. Profiling relied on immunoSEQ multiplex PCR, and the TCRdb table lists in-frame clones only, not all of them. The table lists just under 45,000 clones, 45% to 60% of them singletons. Sequenced: PBMCs. This chain links TRBV7-6 with TRBJ2-7; 10 bases are shared with TRBD2. The clonotype comes from a man in his 60s in good health and CMV-seronegative. The CDR3 sequence is CASSPNIASGSYEQYF. CDR3 DNA: TGTGCCAGCAGCCCTAATATCGCTAGCGGGAGTTACGAGCAGTACTTC.